This TCR beta chain came from a study of T cells after yellow fever vaccination. Study information: Fractions of low cell number were prepared using SMART-Seq v4 Ultra Low Input.

This clonotype was counted at least ten times. The antigen remains unidentified. Using its own MiXCR run on the 5' RACE reads, TCRdb lists one record per CDR3 protein. The table has 150,000 to 200,000 distinct CDR3 sequences, roughly 6.2% seen once. The germline V gene has CDR1 SGHTA and CDR2 FQGNSA. The germline V and J ends were trimmed by 5 bases and 4 bases, with 12 bases remaining between them. The CDR3 is made up of 14 amino acids. The study, taken as a whole, reports: The CD4 and CD8 compartments had a small share of their clonotypes in common. The secondary response peaked faster, at day 5 versus 15, but was weaker. FACS-sorted repertoires might harbor abundant contaminating clonotypes from the bulk population.

The V call is TRBV7-2, the J call TRBJ1-5; possibly TRBD1 for D (5 bases). Specimen: CD4+ T cells sorted from PBMCs, collected on the day of the first yellow fever vaccination. The sequence came from a man in his late teens or twenties who received the YFV17D yellow fever vaccine. CDR3 amino acids: CASSVDRGNQPQHF. CDR3 in DNA: TGTGCCAGCAGCGTTGATCGGGGGAATCAGCCCCAGCATTTT.